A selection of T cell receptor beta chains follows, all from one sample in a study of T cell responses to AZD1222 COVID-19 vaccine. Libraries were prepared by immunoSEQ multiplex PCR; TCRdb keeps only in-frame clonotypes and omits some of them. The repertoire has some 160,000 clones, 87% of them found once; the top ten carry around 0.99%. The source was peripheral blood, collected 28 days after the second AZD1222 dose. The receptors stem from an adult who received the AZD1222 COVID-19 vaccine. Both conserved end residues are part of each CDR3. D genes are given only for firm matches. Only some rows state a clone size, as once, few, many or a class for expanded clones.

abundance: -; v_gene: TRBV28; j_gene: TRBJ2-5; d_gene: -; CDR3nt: TGTGCCAGCAGTTTATCAGGCCTAGGAGAGACCCAGTACTTC; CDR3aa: CASSLSGLGETQYF
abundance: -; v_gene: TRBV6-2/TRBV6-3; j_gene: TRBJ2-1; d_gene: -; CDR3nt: TGTGCCAGCAGCACCGGGACACCTTACAATGAGCAGTTCTTC; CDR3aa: CASSTGTPYNEQFF
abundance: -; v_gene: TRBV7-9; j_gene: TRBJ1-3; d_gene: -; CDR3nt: TGTGCCAGCAGCTTAGCGCCAAGGGACACCATATATTTT; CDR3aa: CASSLAPRDTIYF
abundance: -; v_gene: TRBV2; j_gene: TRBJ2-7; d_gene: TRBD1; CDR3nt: TGTGCCAGCAGTGAGGGCGGGACAGGGCGCTATGAGCAGTACTTC; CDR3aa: CASSEGGTGRYEQYF
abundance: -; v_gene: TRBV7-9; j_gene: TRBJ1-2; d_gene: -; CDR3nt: TGTGCCAGCAGTTTTGCGGATAACTATGGCTACACCTTC; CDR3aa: CASSFADNYGYTF
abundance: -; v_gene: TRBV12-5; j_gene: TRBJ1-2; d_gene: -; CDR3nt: TGTGCTAGTGGTTTGGAGTGGGGCTACACCTTC; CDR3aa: CASGLEWGYTF
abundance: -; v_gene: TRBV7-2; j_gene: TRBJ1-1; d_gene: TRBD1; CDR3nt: TGTGCCAGCAGCTTGGACAGGGATGACACTGAAGCTTTCTTT; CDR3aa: CASSLDRDDTEAFF
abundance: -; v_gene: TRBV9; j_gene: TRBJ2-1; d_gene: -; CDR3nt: TGTGCCAGCAGCCCGGACCCTATCCCGATTAATGAGCAGTTCTTC; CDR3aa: CASSPDPIPINEQFF
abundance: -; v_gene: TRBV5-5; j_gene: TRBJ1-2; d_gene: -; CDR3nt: TGTGCCAGCAGCTTGGAGCCAGGGATTAACTATGGCTACACCTTC; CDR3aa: CASSLEPGINYGYTF
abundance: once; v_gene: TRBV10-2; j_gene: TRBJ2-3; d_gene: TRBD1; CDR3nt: TGCGCCAGCATCCCGACAGGGAGCACAGATACGCAGTATTTT; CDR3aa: CASIPTGSTDTQYF
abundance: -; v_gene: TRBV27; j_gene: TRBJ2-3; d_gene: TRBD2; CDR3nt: TGTGCCAGCACCCGGACTAGCGGGGGGGCGAATACGCAGTATTTT; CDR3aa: CASTRTSGGANTQYF
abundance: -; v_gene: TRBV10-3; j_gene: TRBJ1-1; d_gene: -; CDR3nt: TGTGCCATCAGTGCAAGGATGGACACTGAAGCTTTCTTT; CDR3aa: CAISARMDTEAFF
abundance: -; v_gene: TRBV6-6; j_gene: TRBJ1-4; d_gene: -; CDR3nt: TGTGCCAGCAGTTACTCGGGAGAGAAACTGTTTTTT; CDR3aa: CASSYSGEKLFF
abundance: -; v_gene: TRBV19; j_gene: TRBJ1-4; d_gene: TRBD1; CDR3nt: TGTGCCAGTAGCCGTCACGCCGGGACAGCTAATGAAAAACTGTTTTTT; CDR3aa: CASSRHAGTANEKLFF
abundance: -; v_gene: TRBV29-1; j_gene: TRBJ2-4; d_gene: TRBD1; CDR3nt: TGCAGCGAGGGACAGCTAGCCAAAAACATTCAGTACTTC; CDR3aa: CSEGQLAKNIQYF
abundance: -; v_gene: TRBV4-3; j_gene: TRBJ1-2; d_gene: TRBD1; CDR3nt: TGCGCCAGCAGCCAGGGCAGGGGGGGGCCCTATGGCTACACCTTC; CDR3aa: CASSQGRGGPYGYTF
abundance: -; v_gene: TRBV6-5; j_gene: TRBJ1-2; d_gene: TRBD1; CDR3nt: TGTGCCAGCAGCCATGACAGGGGCTATGGCTACACCTTC; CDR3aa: CASSHDRGYGYTF
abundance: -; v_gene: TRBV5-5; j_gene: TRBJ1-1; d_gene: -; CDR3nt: TGTGCCAGCAGCTTCCTTGGTGACTCTTGGGGTCGAGACACTGAAGCTTTCTTT; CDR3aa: CASSFLGDSWGRDTEAFF
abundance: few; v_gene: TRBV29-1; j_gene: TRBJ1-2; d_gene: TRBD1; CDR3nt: TGCAGCGTTATGGACAGGAGCTCCTATGGCTACACCTTC; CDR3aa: CSVMDRSSYGYTF
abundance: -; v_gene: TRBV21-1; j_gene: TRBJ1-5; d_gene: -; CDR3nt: TGTGCCAGCAGCAAAGGGTATAACAGGGGGCACGGCCAGCCCCAGCATTTT; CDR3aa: CASSKGYNRGHGQPQHF
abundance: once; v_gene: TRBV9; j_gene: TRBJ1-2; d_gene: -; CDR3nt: TGTGCCAGCAGGCCGGTAGGCACCAAAGGGGGCTACACCTTC; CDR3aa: CASRPVGTKGGYTF
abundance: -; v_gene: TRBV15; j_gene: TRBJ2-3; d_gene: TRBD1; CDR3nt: TGTGCCACCAGCAGAGATAGAAGGACAGGGGTTAACACAGATACGCAGTATTTT; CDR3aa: CATSRDRRTGVNTDTQYF
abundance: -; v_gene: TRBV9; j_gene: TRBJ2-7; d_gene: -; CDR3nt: TGTGCCAGCAGCGTACGGGCAGGGGGGAACTACGAGCAGTACTTC; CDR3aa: CASSVRAGGNYEQYF
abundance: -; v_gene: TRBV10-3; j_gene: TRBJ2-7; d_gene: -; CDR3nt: TGTGCCACCTCTTCCGCTGCGAGCTCCTACGAGCAGTACTTC; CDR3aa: CATSSAASSYEQYF
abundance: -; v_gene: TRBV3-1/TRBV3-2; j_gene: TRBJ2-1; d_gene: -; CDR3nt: TGTGCCAGCAGCCCACAGATAGGTTACAATGAGCAGTTCTTC; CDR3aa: CASSPQIGYNEQFF
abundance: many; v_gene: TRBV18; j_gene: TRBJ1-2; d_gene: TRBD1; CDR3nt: TGTGCCAGCTCCGTAGACAGGGTAGTTCGAGGCTACACCTTC; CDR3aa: CASSVDRVVRGYTF
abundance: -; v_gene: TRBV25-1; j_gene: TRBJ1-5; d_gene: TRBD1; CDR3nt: TGTGCCAGCAGTGGCCCGGGACAGCATCATCAGCCCCAGCATTTT; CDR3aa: CASSGPGQHHQPQHF
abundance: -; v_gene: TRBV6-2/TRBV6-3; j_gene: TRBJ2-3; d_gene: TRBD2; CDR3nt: TGTGCCAGCAGTAAACCGGGACTAGCGGGGGTCACAGATACGCAGTATTTT; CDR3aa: CASSKPGLAGVTDTQYF
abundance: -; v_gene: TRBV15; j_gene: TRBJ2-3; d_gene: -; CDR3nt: TGTGCCACCAGCAGAGATCGGGGGGCCAGCACAGATACGCAGTATTTT; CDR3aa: CATSRDRGASTDTQYF
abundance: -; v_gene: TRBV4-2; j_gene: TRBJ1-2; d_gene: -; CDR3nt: TGTGCCAGCAGCCAAGATCTACGAGGGAGTGGCTACACCTTC; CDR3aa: CASSQDLRGSGYTF
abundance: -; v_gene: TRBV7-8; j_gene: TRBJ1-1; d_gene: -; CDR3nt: TGTGCCAGCAGCTTAAGAAGGTACACTGAAGCTTTCTTT; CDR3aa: CASSLRRYTEAFF
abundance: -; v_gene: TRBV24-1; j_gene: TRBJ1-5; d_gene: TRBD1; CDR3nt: TGTGCCACCAGTGCGGCAGGGGGTCAGCCCCAGCATTTT; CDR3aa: CATSAAGGQPQHF
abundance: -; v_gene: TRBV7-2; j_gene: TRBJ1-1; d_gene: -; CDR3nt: TGTGCCAGCAGCTCCTGGGGTTGGGGGGTCACTGAAGCTTTCTTT; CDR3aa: CASSSWGWGVTEAFF
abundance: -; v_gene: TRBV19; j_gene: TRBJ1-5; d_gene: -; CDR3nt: TGTGCCAGTAGTATGACACATAGCAATCAGCCCCAGCATTTT; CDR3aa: CASSMTHSNQPQHF
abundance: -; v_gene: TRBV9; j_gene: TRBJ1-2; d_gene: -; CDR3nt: TGTGCCAGCAGCCCCGGAGGGGACGGCTACACCTTC; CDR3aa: CASSPGGDGYTF
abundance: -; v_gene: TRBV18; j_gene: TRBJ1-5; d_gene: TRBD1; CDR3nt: TGTGCCAGCTCAGAGGGACAGCAGAGCAATCAGCCCCAGCATTTT; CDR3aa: CASSEGQQSNQPQHF
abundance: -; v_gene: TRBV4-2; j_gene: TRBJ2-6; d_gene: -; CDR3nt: TGTGCCAGCAGCCAAATTAATTCTGGGGCCAACGTCCTGACTTTC; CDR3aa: CASSQINSGANVLTF
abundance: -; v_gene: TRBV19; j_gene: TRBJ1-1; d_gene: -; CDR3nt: TGTGCCAGTAGTATAGCGGAGGGAGGCAAAACGTCTGAAGCTTTCTTT; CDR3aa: CASSIAEGGKTSEAFF
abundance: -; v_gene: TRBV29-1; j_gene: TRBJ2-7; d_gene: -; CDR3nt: TGCAGCGTTCGGTCAGGGGACTCCTACGAGCAGTACTTC; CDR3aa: CSVRSGDSYEQYF
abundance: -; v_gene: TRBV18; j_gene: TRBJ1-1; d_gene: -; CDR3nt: TGTGCCAGCTCATCTTCTACAGGCTTCACCACTGAAGCTTTCTTT; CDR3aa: CASSSSTGFTTEAFF
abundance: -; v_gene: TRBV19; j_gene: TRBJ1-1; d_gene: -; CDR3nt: TGTGCCAGTAGTATCGGGTACACTGAAGCTTTCTTT; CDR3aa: CASSIGYTEAFF
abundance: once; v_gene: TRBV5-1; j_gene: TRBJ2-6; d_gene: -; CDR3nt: TGCGCCAGCAGCTTGGTAGGGCTCTCTGGGGCCAACGTCCTGACTTTC; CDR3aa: CASSLVGLSGANVLTF
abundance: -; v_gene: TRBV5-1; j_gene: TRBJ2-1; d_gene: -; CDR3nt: TGCGCCAGCAGCTTGTCGAACAATGAGCAGTTCTTC; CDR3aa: CASSLSNNEQFF
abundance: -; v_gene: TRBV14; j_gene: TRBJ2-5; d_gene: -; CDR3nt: TGTGCCAGCAGCCTAACCCTCCCCAGGGATCAAGAGACCCAGTACTTC; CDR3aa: CASSLTLPRDQETQYF
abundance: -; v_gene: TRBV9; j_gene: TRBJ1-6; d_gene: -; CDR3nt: TGTGCCAGCAGCGGTGACGATTCACCCCTCCACTTT; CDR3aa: CASSGDDSPLHF
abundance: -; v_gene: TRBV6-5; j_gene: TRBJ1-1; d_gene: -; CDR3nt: TGTGCCAGCACCACCTGGGGGTTCGAGACTGAAGCTTTCTTT; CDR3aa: CASTTWGFETEAFF
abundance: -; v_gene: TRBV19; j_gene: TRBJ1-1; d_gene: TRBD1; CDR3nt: TGTGCCAGTAGTCAAGAGGGGGCGCGGGGAAACACTGAAGCTTTCTTT; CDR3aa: CASSQEGARGNTEAFF
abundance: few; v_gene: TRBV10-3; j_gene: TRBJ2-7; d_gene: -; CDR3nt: TGTGCCATCAGTGAGTCGCTTGTTGGGACAAAGTCCTACGAGCAGTACTTC; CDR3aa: CAISESLVGTKSYEQYF
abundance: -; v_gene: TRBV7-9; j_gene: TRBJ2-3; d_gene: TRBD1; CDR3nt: TGTGCCAGCAGCTTGGGACAGGGGGGCGATACGCAGTATTTT; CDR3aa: CASSLGQGGDTQYF
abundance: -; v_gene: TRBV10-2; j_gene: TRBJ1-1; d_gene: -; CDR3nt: TGCGCCAGCAGTGAGGTAGGGGGAAGCACTGAAGCTTTCTTT; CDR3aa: CASSEVGGSTEAFF
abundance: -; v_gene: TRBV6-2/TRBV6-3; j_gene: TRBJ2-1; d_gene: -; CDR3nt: TGTGCCAGCAGTTACTTGGTGGAGGGATGGGTGAAGGACTCCTACAATGAGCAGTTCTTC; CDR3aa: CASSYLVEGWVKDSYNEQFF
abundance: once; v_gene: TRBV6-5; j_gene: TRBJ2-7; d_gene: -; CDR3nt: TGTGCCAGCACCATCGCCCGGGGCCCCTACGAGCAGTACTTC; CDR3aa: CASTIARGPYEQYF
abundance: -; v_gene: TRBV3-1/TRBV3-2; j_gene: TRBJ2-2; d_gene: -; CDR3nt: TGTGCCAGCAGAAATGGACTTCTGGGGGCCGGGGAGCTGTTTTTT; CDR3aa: CASRNGLLGAGELFF
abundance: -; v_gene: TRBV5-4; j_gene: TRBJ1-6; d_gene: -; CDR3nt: TGTGCCAGCAGCTTGGACAGTATTTCACCCCTCCACTTT; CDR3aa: CASSLDSISPLHF
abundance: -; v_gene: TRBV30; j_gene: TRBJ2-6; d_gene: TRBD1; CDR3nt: TGTGCCTGGGGACAGGGTGGCACCTCTGGGGCCAACGTCCTGACTTTC; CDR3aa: CAWGQGGTSGANVLTF
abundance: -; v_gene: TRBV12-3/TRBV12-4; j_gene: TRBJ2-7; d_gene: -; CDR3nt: TGTGCCAGCAGTTTAGGAGGGGCCGGCGAGCAGTACTTC; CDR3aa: CASSLGGAGEQYF
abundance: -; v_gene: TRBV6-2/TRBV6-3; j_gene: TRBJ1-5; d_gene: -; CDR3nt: TGTGCCAGCAGCCTCAGATCGGGGATAGGCAATCAGCCCCAGCATTTT; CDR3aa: CASSLRSGIGNQPQHF